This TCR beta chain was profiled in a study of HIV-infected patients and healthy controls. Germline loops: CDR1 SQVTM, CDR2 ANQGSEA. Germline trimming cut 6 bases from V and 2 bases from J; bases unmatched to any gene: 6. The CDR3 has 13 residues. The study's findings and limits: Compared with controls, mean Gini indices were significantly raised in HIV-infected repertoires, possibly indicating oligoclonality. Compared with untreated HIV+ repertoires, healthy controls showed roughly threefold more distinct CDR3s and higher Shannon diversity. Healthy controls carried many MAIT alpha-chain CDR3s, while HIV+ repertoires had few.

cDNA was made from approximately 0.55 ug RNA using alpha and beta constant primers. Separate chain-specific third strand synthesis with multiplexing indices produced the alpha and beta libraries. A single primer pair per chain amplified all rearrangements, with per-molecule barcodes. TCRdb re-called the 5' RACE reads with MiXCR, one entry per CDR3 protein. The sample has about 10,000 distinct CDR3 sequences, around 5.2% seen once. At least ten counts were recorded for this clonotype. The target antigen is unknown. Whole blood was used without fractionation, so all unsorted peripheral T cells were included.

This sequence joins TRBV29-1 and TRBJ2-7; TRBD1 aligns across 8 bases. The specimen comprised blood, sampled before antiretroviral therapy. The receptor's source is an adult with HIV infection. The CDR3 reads CSVLTGATYEQYF. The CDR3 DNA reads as TGCAGCGTGCTGACAGGGGCCACCTACGAGCAGTACTTC.